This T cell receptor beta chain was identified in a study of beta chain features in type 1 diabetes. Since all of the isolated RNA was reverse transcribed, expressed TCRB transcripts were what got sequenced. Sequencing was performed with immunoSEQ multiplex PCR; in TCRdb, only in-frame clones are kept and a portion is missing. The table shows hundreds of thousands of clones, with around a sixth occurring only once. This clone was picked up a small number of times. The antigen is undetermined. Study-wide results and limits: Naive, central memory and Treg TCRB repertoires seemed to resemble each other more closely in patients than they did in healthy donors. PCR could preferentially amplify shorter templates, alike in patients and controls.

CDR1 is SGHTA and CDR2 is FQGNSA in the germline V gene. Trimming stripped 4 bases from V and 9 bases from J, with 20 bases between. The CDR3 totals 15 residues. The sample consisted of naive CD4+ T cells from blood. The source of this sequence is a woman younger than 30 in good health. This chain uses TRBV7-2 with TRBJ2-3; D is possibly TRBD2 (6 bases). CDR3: CASSSQLTRRVTQYF. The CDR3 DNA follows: TGTGCCAGCAGCTCACAACTGACTAGAAGAGTAACGCAGTATTTT.